This T cell receptor beta chain appears in the sequencing data of a study of shared clonotypes between healthy human individuals. From germline, CDR1 is SGHDT and CDR2 YYEEEE. Trimming removed 3 bases from V and 1 base from J, with 13 bases in between. This CDR3 has 15 amino acids. For every subset, genomic DNA was evenly distributed across several immunoSEQ plates. The protocol was immunoSEQ multiplex PCR, while the TCRdb copy is restricted to in-frame clones and leaves out a portion. This table has about 2 million clones, 85% to 95% appearing once. Material: naive CD4+ T cells sorted from blood. Documented subset: CD45RA+ positively selected. The chain links TRBV5-6 to TRBJ1-1; a possible D gene is TRBD1 (5 bases). The sequence was obtained from a young man in good health. CDR3 in amino acids: CASSYLTAPNTEAFF. The CDR3 coding sequence is TGTGCCAGCAGCTACTTGACAGCTCCGAACACTGAAGCTTTCTTT.